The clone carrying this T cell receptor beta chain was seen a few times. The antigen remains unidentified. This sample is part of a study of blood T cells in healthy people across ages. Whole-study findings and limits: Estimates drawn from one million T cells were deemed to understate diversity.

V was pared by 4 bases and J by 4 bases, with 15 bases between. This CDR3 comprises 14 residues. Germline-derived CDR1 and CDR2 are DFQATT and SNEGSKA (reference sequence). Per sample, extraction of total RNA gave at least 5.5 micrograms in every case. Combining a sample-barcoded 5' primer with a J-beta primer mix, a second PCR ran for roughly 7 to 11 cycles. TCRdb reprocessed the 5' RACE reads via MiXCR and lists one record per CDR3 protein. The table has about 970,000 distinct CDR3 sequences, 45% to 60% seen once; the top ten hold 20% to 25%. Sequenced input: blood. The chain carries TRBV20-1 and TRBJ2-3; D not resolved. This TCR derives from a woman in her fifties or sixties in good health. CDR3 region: CSAILSRGADTQYF. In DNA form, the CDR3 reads TGCAGTGCTATTCTCTCTCGAGGTGCAGATACGCAGTATTTT.